Below, 14 T cell receptor beta chains from the same sample are listed, as sequenced in a study of shared clonotypes between healthy human individuals. Sequencing was performed with immunoSEQ multiplex PCR; in TCRdb, only in-frame clones are kept and a portion is missing. Of hundreds of thousands of clones listed, approximately 95% are singletons. CD45RO-negative, CCR7-positively selected cells formed the naive CD8 fraction, excluding terminally differentiated effector memory CD45RA+ cells. The sample was naive CD8+ T cells sorted from blood. The receptors come from a woman aged 25 to 39 in good health.

The sample holds one count of this clone. The chain uses TRBV21-1 and TRBJ2-1; TRBD2, the table's D call, lacks a check against the DNA. TRBV21-1 is a pseudogene locus. The CDR3 has 16 amino acids. The CDR3 sequence is CASRGGSGRAGNEQFF. As DNA, the CDR3 is TGTGCCAGCCGAGGAGGGAGCGGGAGGGCCGGAAATGAGCAGTTCTTC.

On this clone itself: At one of its ends the junction is not consistent with the germline gene, which may arise from a read error. CDR3 nucleotide sequence: TGTGCCAGCCGTTTTCAGGGCTCATCCTACAATGAGCAGTTCTTC. Translating it yields CASRFQGSSYNEQFF. The chain couples TRBV28 to TRBJ2-1; maybe TRBD1 (5 bases). The germline CDR1 and CDR2 sequences are MDHEN and SYDVKM. There are 15 residues in the CDR3.

The V and J genes are TRBV7-9 and TRBJ2-2; weak D call: TRBD2 (6 bases). The CDR3 extends over 17 amino acids. Germline-derived CDR1 and CDR2 are SEHNR and FQNEAQ (reference sequence). V gave up 5 bases and J gave up 0 bases, with 16 bases separating them. CDR3 DNA sequence: TGTGCCAGCAGCGATTCGCGACGGGGGACGAACACCGGGGAGCTGTTTTTT. Its protein product is CASSDSRRGTNTGELFF.

V gene TRBV6-6 combines with J gene TRBJ2-3; 8 nucleotides match TRBD2. CDR3 length: 15 residues. V shed 8 bases and J 5 bases; nucleotides not matched to a gene: 12. Per germline, CDR1 MNHNY and CDR2 SVGAGI (reference sequence). The chain's CDR3 is CASSGGGGPGDTQYF. For the CDR3, the DNA is TGTGCCAGCTCCGGGGGGGGAGGGCCCGGAGATACGCAGTATTTT.

The J gene is TRBJ2-3, the V gene TRBV7-9; D may correspond to TRBD1 or TRBD2 (5 bases each). The CDR3 contains 16 residues. Germline loops: CDR1 SEHNR, CDR2 FQNEAQ (reference sequence). Trimming stripped 5 bases from V and 4 bases from J, with 19 bases between. In DNA, the CDR3 is TGTGCCAGCAGCCCTCCCCTGGGACCGGGGCCAGATACGCAGTATTTT. Translated: CASSPPLGPGPDTQYF. The full variable domain, completed using reference TRBV7-9 and TRBJ2-3, is DTGVSQNPRHKITKRGQNVTFRCDPISEHNRLYWYRQTLGQGPEFLTYFQNEAQLEKSRLLSDRFSAERPKGSFSTLEIQRTEQGDSAMYLCASSPPLGPGPDTQYFGPGTRLTVL.

This sequence joins TRBV27 and TRBJ1-2; tentative D call: TRBD1 (6 bases). V was pared by 5 bases and J by 4 bases, with 14 bases between. The CDR3 runs to 14 residues. Germline CDR1 reads MNHEY; CDR2 reads SMNVEV (reference sequence). CDR3 nucleotide sequence: TGTGCCAGCAGTCCCTACGGACAGACCTATGGCTACACCTTC. This translates into CASSPYGQTYGYTF.

V is TRBV4-2 and J is TRBJ1-5, with a possible D match to TRBD1 (5 bases). V lost 1 base and J lost 4, with 14 bases in between. The CDR3 covers 16 residues. CDR1 is LGHNA, CDR2 YNFKEQ, per germline. The CDR3 sequence: CASSQVVGAANQPQHF. The CDR3 coding sequence is TGTGCCAGCAGCCAAGTAGTAGGGGCAGCAAATCAGCCCCAGCATTTT.

As concerns this clone: A junction boundary mismatches the germline segment, possibly from a read error. The genes are TRBV2 and TRBJ2-4, with 12 bases identical to TRBD2. CDR3 length: 18 residues. CDR1 and CDR2 from the germline V gene are SNHLY and FYNNEI. The chain's CDR3 is CASRAPQTSGRYRGIQYF. CDR3 nucleotides: TGTGCCAGCAGGGCCCCCCAGACTAGCGGGAGATATAGGGGGATTCAATACTTC.

The V and J genes are TRBV6-6 and TRBJ1-5, with TRBD1 matching over 8 bases. This CDR3 spans 14 amino acids. Germline values: CDR1 MNHNY, CDR2 SVGAGI (reference sequence). With 6 bases clipped from V and 5 bases from J, the junction kept 6 bases outside the gene matches. The DNA of the CDR3 is TGTGCCAGCAGGGACGGACAGGGCTATCAGCCCCAGCATTTT. Translated, it gives CASRDGQGYQPQHF.

This clone is a singleton in its sample. The chain is built from TRBV5-6 and TRBJ1-2; a possible D gene is TRBD1 (5 bases). This CDR3 region has 15 residues. Deletions cut 0 bases from V and 4 bases from J, with 13 bases between. CDR1 is SGHDT, CDR2 YYEEEE, per germline. The CDR3 DNA is TGTGCCAGCAGCTTGGGGACAACCGGGTTCTATGGCTACACCTTC. Translating it yields CASSLGTTGFYGYTF.

This clone appeared once. The gene calls are TRBV5-4 and TRBJ1-1; perhaps TRBD1 as D (5 bases). Germline CDR1 and CDR2: SGHNT and YYREEE (reference sequence). This CDR3 is 16 amino acids long. Trimming pared 0 bases from V and 0 bases from J, leaving 12 bases between. CDR3 sequence: CASSLVGRTMNTEAFF. In DNA, the CDR3 is TGTGCCAGCAGCTTGGTGGGACGGACCATGAACACTGAAGCTTTCTTT.

The chain combines TRBV27 with TRBJ2-7; D assignment may be TRBD1 or TRBD2 (5 bases each). CDR3 size: 15 residues. CDR1 and CDR2 (germline): MNHEY, SMNVEV (reference sequence). V dropped 1 base and J dropped 2 bases, with 12 bases sitting between them. CDR3: CASSLFEGYPYEQYF. The CDR3 DNA reads as TGTGCCAGCAGTTTATTTGAGGGGTATCCCTACGAGCAGTACTTC.

This chain uses TRBV5-8 with TRBJ2-3; D could derive from TRBD1 or TRBD2 (6 bases each). From germline, CDR1 is SGHTS and CDR2 YDEGEE. V was clipped by 6 bases and J by 3 bases, with 26 bases between them. The CDR3 has 18 amino acids. DNA for the CDR3: TGTGCCAGCACCCCTGGTGGGGGGCGACTATCCGTAACAGATACGCAGTATTTT. The encoded protein is CASTPGGGRLSVTDTQYF.

Note on this clone: Because the CDR3 is missing its conserved closing phenylalanine or tryptophan, this is likely a read error. V usage is TRBV4-1 and J usage is TRBJ1-1; no clear D gene. This CDR3 has 15 residues. V lost 2 bases to trimming and J lost 5 bases, with 15 bases between them. Germline-derived CDR1 and CDR2 are MGHRA and YSYEKL. The DNA of the CDR3 is TGCGCCAGCAGCCAACCCCTTATTCAGAATACTGAAGCTTTCCTT. It translates to CASSQPLIQNTEAFL.